This is a list of T cell receptor beta chains from one sample in a study of OX40 agonist ivuxolimab in advanced cancers. Sequencing was performed with immunoSEQ multiplex PCR; in TCRdb, only in-frame clones are kept and a portion is missing. The data hold over 9,000 clones, with approximately 71% observed a single time. Sequenced material: CD4+ or CD8+ T cells sorted from blood, taken in a trial of the OX40 agonist ivuxolimab. The receptors originated from an adult with an advanced solid tumor such as melanoma, head and neck, liver or kidney cancer. The CDR3 runs from the conserved cysteine through the conserved F or W. Each record gives: CDR3 protein, CDR3 DNA, clone size, J gene, V gene, D gene. D genes are given only for firm matches. The size of a clone is reported for some rows only, either as once, few or many, or as a class for expanded clones.

CASSEGQGNEKLFF,TGTGCCAGCAGTGAAGGACAGGGGAATGAAAAACTGTTTTTT,NA,TRBJ1-4,TRBV6-1,TRBD1
CASSDSDTGELFF,TGTGCCAGCAGTGACTCGGACACCGGGGAGCTGTTTTTT,NA,TRBJ2-2,TRBV6-4,NA
CASTHYEETQYF,TGTGCCAGCACTCATTATGAAGAGACCCAGTACTTC,NA,TRBJ2-5,TRBV7-8,NA
CASSLDNYEQYF,TGTGCCAGCAGCTTAGACAACTACGAGCAGTACTTC,NA,TRBJ2-7,TRBV11-2,NA
CASGIGNEQFF,TGTGCCAGCGGAATCGGAAATGAGCAGTTCTTC,NA,TRBJ2-1,TRBV25-1,NA
CASSGGLVRGYTF,TGCGCCAGCAGCGGGGGGTTGGTCCGTGGCTACACCTTC,large,TRBJ1-2,TRBV4-3,NA
CASSQTSGNTGELFF,TGTGCCAGCTCGCAGACTAGCGGGAACACCGGGGAGCTGTTTTTT,NA,TRBJ2-2,TRBV18,TRBD2
CASSLQGNTEAFF,TGTGCCAGTAGTCTACAGGGGAACACTGAAGCTTTCTTT,NA,TRBJ1-1,TRBV19,NA
CASSATGTRGEKLFF,TGTGCCAGCAGCGCAACCGGGACTAGGGGTGAAAAACTGTTTTTT,NA,TRBJ1-4,TRBV9,NA
CASSDPNGELFF,TGTGCCAGCAGTGACCCGAACGGGGAGCTGTTTTTT,few,TRBJ2-2,TRBV25-1,NA
CASSLGPAGGLAEQFF,TGTGCCAGCAGTTTAGGGCCAGCGGGGGGGCTAGCTGAGCAGTTCTTC,NA,TRBJ2-1,TRBV27,TRBD2
CASRGGANTGELFF,TGTGCCAGCAGAGGGGGGGCGAACACCGGGGAGCTGTTTTTT,NA,TRBJ2-2,TRBV13,NA
CASSFRGGASYEQYF,TGTGCCAGCAGCTTCCGGGGCGGGGCCTCCTACGAGCAGTACTTC,NA,TRBJ2-7,TRBV5-5,NA
CASSLGLAGFDEQFF,TGCGCCAGCAGCTTGGGACTAGCGGGATTCGATGAGCAGTTCTTC,few,TRBJ2-1,TRBV5-1,TRBD2
CASSFGQNTYEQYF,TGTGCCAGCAGTTTCGGACAGAACACCTACGAGCAGTACTTC,NA,TRBJ2-7,TRBV27,NA
CASSSTGLVSPLHF,TGTGCCAGCAGTTCGACAGGGTTGGTATCACCCCTCCACTTT,NA,TRBJ1-6,TRBV28,TRBD1
CASSFTGQGSYEQYF,TGTGCCAGCAGTTTTACGGGACAGGGGAGTTACGAGCAGTACTTC,NA,TRBJ2-7,TRBV27,TRBD1
CASSQGFGGPVNNEQFF,TGCGCCAGCAGCCAGGGATTCGGTGGGCCGGTGAACAATGAGCAGTTCTTC,NA,TRBJ2-1,TRBV4-1,NA
CASSSNTEAFF,TGTGCCAGCAGCTCGAACACTGAAGCTTTCTTT,NA,TRBJ1-1,TRBV5-6,NA
CASSFTGSDTGELFF,TGTGCCAGCAGCTTCACAGGGTCGGACACCGGGGAGCTGTTTTTT,NA,TRBJ2-2,TRBV6-6,NA
CASAPGPSYEQYF,TGTGCCAGCGCGCCAGGGCCATCCTACGAGCAGTACTTC,NA,TRBJ2-7,TRBV9,NA
CASTSSLGSYGYTF,TGTGCCAGCACCTCCTCTTTAGGGAGCTATGGCTACACCTTC,NA,TRBJ1-2,TRBV4-2,NA
CASSHSEGTFSGNTIYF,TGTGCCAGCAGTCACTCCGAGGGCACCTTCTCTGGAAACACCATATATTTT,NA,TRBJ1-3,TRBV9,NA
CASSFMAGDYGYTF,TGTGCCAGCAGCTTTATGGCGGGAGACTATGGCTACACCTTC,NA,TRBJ1-2,TRBV7-6,NA
CASSTDSSSYNSPLHF,TGCGCCAGCAGCACGGACTCAAGCTCCTATAATTCACCCCTCCACTTT,NA,TRBJ1-6,TRBV5-1,NA
CASSPRGGELFF,TGTGCCAGCAGTCCTCGGGGAGGGGAGCTGTTTTTT,NA,TRBJ2-2,TRBV28,NA
CASSGGERTEAFF,TGTGCCAGCAGTGGAGGGGAGAGAACTGAAGCTTTCTTT,NA,TRBJ1-1,TRBV28,NA
CASSEGSGSGANVLTF,TGTGCCAGCAGTGAAGGGTCAGGGTCTGGGGCCAACGTCCTGACTTTC,NA,TRBJ2-6,TRBV25-1,NA
CASSEVRGQSSYEQYF,TGTGCCAGCAGTGAGGTTCGGGGACAGTCCTCCTACGAGCAGTACTTC,NA,TRBJ2-7,TRBV6-1,TRBD1
CASSEEPSSSYEQYF,TGTGCCAGCAGCGAGGAACCCTCCAGCTCCTACGAGCAGTACTTC,few,TRBJ2-7,TRBV9,NA
CASSLRGNTEAFF,TGTGCCAGCAGCCTCAGAGGCAACACTGAAGCTTTCTTT,NA,TRBJ1-1,TRBV7-8,NA
CASSQGGEQFF,TGCGCCAGCAGCCAGGGGGGTGAGCAGTTCTTC,few,TRBJ2-1,TRBV4-1,NA
CASSLGGSGTEAFF,TGTGCCAGCAGCTTGGGGGGATCGGGCACTGAAGCTTTCTTT,NA,TRBJ1-1,TRBV5-4,NA
CASSLEGQGGDEQFF,TGCGCCAGCAGCTTGGAAGGACAGGGGGGCGATGAGCAGTTCTTC,few,TRBJ2-1,TRBV5-1,TRBD1
CASSYGEYNEQFF,TGTGCCAGCAGTTACGGGGAGTACAATGAGCAGTTCTTC,few,TRBJ2-1,TRBV6-8,NA
CASSLDSAVKYEQYF,TGTGCCAGCAGTTTAGACAGTGCGGTAAAGTACGAGCAGTACTTC,NA,TRBJ2-7,TRBV28,NA
CASEPQGGLEAFF,TGTGCCAGCGAGCCACAGGGTGGGCTTGAAGCTTTCTTT,NA,TRBJ1-1,TRBV27,NA
CAWSVLGHQPQHF,TGTGCCTGGAGTGTACTGGGTCATCAGCCCCAGCATTTT,few,TRBJ1-5,TRBV30,NA
CASSLVLGRDTQYF,TGTGCCAGCAGCCTAGTTCTAGGGAGAGATACGCAGTATTTT,few,TRBJ2-3,TRBV28,NA
CASSLNGYVEQYF,TGTGCCAGCAGCTTAAACGGCTACGTCGAGCAGTACTTC,NA,TRBJ2-7,TRBV7-6,NA
CASSYSHNEQFF,TGTGCCAGCAGTTACTCACACAATGAGCAGTTCTTC,NA,TRBJ2-1,TRBV6-5,NA
CATSEMGWEQFF,TGTGCCACCAGCGAGATGGGGTGGGAGCAGTTCTTC,NA,TRBJ2-1,TRBV15,NA
CASSPPGDRGEQYF,TGTGCCAGCAGCCCACCTGGGGACAGGGGCGAGCAGTACTTC,NA,TRBJ2-7,TRBV5-6,TRBD1
CASSQGEGGGETQYF,TGTGCCAGCAGCCAAGGCGAGGGAGGGGGCGAGACCCAGTACTTC,NA,TRBJ2-5,TRBV11-3,NA
CSVGPDIMNTEAFF,TGCAGCGTTGGCCCAGATATCATGAACACTGAAGCTTTCTTT,NA,TRBJ1-1,TRBV29-1,NA
CASSPGYEQYF,TGTGCCAGCAGCCCAGGATACGAGCAGTACTTC,NA,TRBJ2-7,TRBV7-9,NA
CASSVGGSLGNEQFF,TGTGCCAGCAGCGTAGGGGGGAGTTTAGGAAATGAGCAGTTCTTC,few,TRBJ2-1,TRBV9,NA
CASSRDYLGETQYF,TGTGCCAGCAGTCGGGACTACCTGGGGGAGACCCAGTACTTC,NA,TRBJ2-5,TRBV6-6,TRBD2
CASSQAQLAGYNEQFF,TGCGCCAGCAGCCAAGCTCAACTAGCGGGTTACAATGAGCAGTTCTTC,NA,TRBJ2-1,TRBV4-3,TRBD2
CASSIGENTEAFF,TGTGCCAGTAGTATAGGGGAGAACACTGAAGCTTTCTTT,NA,TRBJ1-1,TRBV19,NA
CASSATSGDYNEQFF,TGTGCCAGTAGTGCCACTAGCGGGGACTACAATGAGCAGTTCTTC,NA,TRBJ2-1,TRBV19,TRBD2
CASSLRTATYNEQFF,TGTGCCAGCAGCCTCCGGACAGCCACCTACAATGAGCAGTTCTTC,NA,TRBJ2-1,TRBV28,NA
CAWSVRTGAYEQYF,TGTGCCTGGAGTGTAAGGACAGGAGCCTACGAGCAGTACTTC,NA,TRBJ2-7,TRBV30,TRBD1